Listed here are 8 T cell receptor beta chains from one sample, sequenced in a study of spatial heterogeneity in lung cancer. TCRdb recomputed calls from the 5' RACE reads with MiXCR, one row per CDR3 protein. In the table there are thousands of distinct CDR3 sequences, about 6.2% of which are singletons. No antigen is known for these receptors. Study results and limitations: For expanded intratumoral alpha and beta TCRs, counts tracked tumor mutation counts.

Time point here: sample taken at primary tumor resection. Sequencing was performed on lung tumor tissue, taken at surgery. These TCRs come from a male donor with early-stage non-small cell lung cancer.

This clonotype is judged medium-sized (0.01 to 0.1%). This chain joins TRBV20-1 and TRBJ2-5; 8 bases align to TRBD1. The V segment lost 0 bases and the J segment 4 bases; nucleotides outside the gene matches: 10. Per germline, CDR1 DFQATT and CDR2 SNEGSKA (reference sequence). The CDR3 contains 16 residues. The CDR3 bases are TGCAGTGCTAGAGAACCTCGCAGGGGGCATGGAGAGACCCAGTACTTC. This translates into CSAREPRRGHGETQYF.

This clonotype was counted only a few times. The rearrangement joins TRBV28 to TRBJ1-2; TRBD1 matches at 8 bases. The CDR3 sequence is 16 residues long. Per the germline V gene, CDR1 is MDHEN and CDR2 is SYDVKM. Trimming removed 5 bases from V and 4 bases from J; junction bases left unmatched: 12. The CDR3 nucleotides are TGTGCCAGCAGTGCATCCGGGACAGGCCTTGGCTATGGCTACACCTTC. Its protein product is CASSASGTGLGYGYTF.

Within the sample, this clonotype is medium-sized. The chain combines TRBV7-2 with TRBJ1-2; the D gene is possibly TRBD1 (6 bases). The CDR3 spans 14 residues. Germline lookup yields CDR1 SGHTA and CDR2 FQGNSA. The germline V and J ends were trimmed by 4 bases and 2 bases, with 11 bases remaining between them. CDR3 nucleotide sequence: TGTGCCAGCAGCTCCCGACAGGCGAACTATGGCTACACCTTC. Amino acid sequence: CASSSRQANYGYTF.

Sample share makes this clonotype medium-sized. For the CDR3, the DNA is TGTGCCAGCAGTTACTCCACAGCAGGCAATGAGCAGTTCTTC. Encoded protein: CASSYSTAGNEQFF. The gene calls are TRBV6-6 and TRBJ2-1, with unresolved D. This CDR3 region has 14 residues. V was shortened by 0 bases and J by 6 bases, with 9 bases between the two germline ends. CDR1 is MNHNY and CDR2 is SVGAGI in the germline V gene (reference sequence).

By its share, this clonotype is medium-sized (0.01 to 0.1%). The chain links TRBV24-1 to TRBJ1-2; D remains ambiguous. CDR3 length equals 14 residues. CDR1 KGHDR and CDR2 SFDVKD come from the germline V gene. V was pared by 5 bases and J by 2 bases, with 11 bases between. The CDR3 reads CATSAHGENYGYTF. The CDR3, as DNA: TGTGCCACCAGTGCGCACGGAGAAAACTATGGCTACACCTTC.

This clonotype qualifies as medium-sized. The chain has TRBV7-9 and TRBJ1-2, with 10 bases aligning to TRBD1. The V and J ends lost 5 bases and 7 bases, in that order; junction bases with no gene match: 13. This CDR3 is 16 amino acids long. Germline CDR1 SEHNR, CDR2 FQNEAQ (reference sequence). The CDR3: CASSHPGTGEFVGYTF. The CDR3 DNA reads as TGTGCCAGCAGCCACCCCGGGACAGGGGAGTTTGTTGGCTACACCTTC. The entire variable domain, with the rest obtained from reference TRBV7-9 and TRBJ1-2, is as follows: DTGVSQNPRHKITKRGQNVTFRCDPISEHNRLYWYRQTLGQGPEFLTYFQNEAQLEKSRLLSDRFSAERPKGSFSTLEIQRTEQGDSAMYLCASSHPGTGEFVGYTFGSGTRLTVV.

V is TRBV28 and J is TRBJ2-7; 7 bases line up with TRBD2. V shed 7 bases and J 3 bases; nucleotides not matched to a gene: 12. Germline V lookup: CDR1 MDHEN, CDR2 SYDVKM. This CDR3 comprises 15 residues. The CDR3 protein is CASTSPGAGLYEQYF. The CDR3 DNA is TGTGCCAGCACCTCACCTGGAGCGGGGCTCTACGAGCAGTACTTC.

Ten or more counts support this clonotype. An end of the junction does not agree with germline; a read error may underlie this. The chain links TRBV27 to TRBJ2-3; weak D call: TRBD1 (5 bases). This CDR3 spans 14 amino acids. CDR1 is MNHEY, CDR2 SMNVEV, per germline (reference sequence). DNA of the CDR3: TGTGCCAGCAGTTTGTTTCCCAGGGCAGATACGCATTATTTT. This sequence encodes CASSLFPRADTHYF.